This T cell receptor (beta chain) is drawn from a study of Tregs in tolerant kidney transplant recipients. V shed 3 bases and J shed 9 bases, with 12 bases lying between them. The germline V gene encodes CDR1 LGHNA and CDR2 YSLEER. This CDR3 has 14 amino acids. Unstimulated regulatory T cells (CD4+CD25+CD127-), CD4+CD25- non-regulatory cells, CD4 and CD8 cells were FACS-sorted from thawed PBMCs. Data came from immunoSEQ multiplex PCR; TCRdb stores just in-frame clones and leaves some out. The sample consists of some 68,000 clones, 84% of them appearing once. The chain couples TRBV4-3 to TRBJ1-6, with D unclear. Sequenced: CD4+ T cells from blood. This receptor was obtained from a human donor in good health. This CDR3 is CASSQEVGFSPLHF. The CDR3 nucleotides are TGCGCCAGCAGCCAGGAAGTAGGTTTTTCACCCCTCCACTTT.